This T cell receptor (beta chain) was documented in a study of CXCR3 chemokines and chemotherapy response in bladder cancer. TCRdb reanalysed the PCR reads using MiXCR and keeps one entry per CDR3 protein. The sample lists about 13,000 distinct CDR3 sequences, around 12% occurring once. The germline V gene has CDR1 MNHEY and CDR2 SVGAGI. Trimming cost V 6 bases and J 2 bases; bases outside gene matches: 4. The length of the CDR3 is 14 residues. This clonotype was found many times. The sample was gathered from a patient whose treatment included neoadjuvant chemotherapy. The clonotype was recovered from a human donor with bladder cancer that did not respond to neoadjuvant chemotherapy. The chain is built from TRBV6-5 and TRBJ1-5, with 7 bases identical to TRBD1. As DNA, the CDR3 is TGTGCCAGCAGGACAGGGTATGGCAATCAGCCCCAGCATTTT. Its translation: CASRTGYGNQPQHF.